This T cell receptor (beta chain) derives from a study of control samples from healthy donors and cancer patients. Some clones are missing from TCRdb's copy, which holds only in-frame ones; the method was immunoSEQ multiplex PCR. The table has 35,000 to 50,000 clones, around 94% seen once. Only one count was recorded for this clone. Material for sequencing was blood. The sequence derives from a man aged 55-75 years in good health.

The CDR3 spells CASSLASRNYGYTF. CDR3 sequence (DNA): TGTGCCAGCAGCTTAGCGAGCAGAAACTATGGCTACACCTTC. The chain links TRBV7-2 to TRBJ1-2, with unresolved D. The germline CDR1 and CDR2 sequences are SGHTA and FQGNSA. V lost 0 bases, J lost 2 bases, and 7 bases lay in between. The CDR3 is 14 residues long.